This T cell receptor (beta chain) was sequenced in a study of glioma-infiltrating T cells after dendritic cell vaccination. The overall study: Patients received three intradermal dendritic cell vaccine injections at biweekly intervals.

Documented time point: after dendritic cell vaccination, including at tumor progression/relapse. Selection required adequate fresh-frozen tumor tissue plus more than two years' survival data. In this sample, this clone turned up once. Its antigen is not known. Amplification used 60 V beta primers and 13 J beta primers. Sequencing was performed with immunoSEQ multiplex PCR; in TCRdb, only in-frame clones are kept and a portion is missing. The sample gives over 80,000 clones, 70% to 90% of which show up once; roughly 2.1% is in the top ten. Overall study results and limits: Complete blood and tumor specimen sets were limited to few patients.

V dropped 0 bases and J dropped 3 bases, with 9 bases sitting between them. This CDR3 contains 15 residues. The germline V gene has CDR1 LGHNT and CDR2 FRNRAP. Source: blood, taken after dendritic cell vaccination. The chain couples TRBV12-5 to TRBJ2-1, with D possibly TRBD2 on 6 matching bases. The sequence came from a human donor with glioblastoma. The CDR3 reads CASGLVLRDYNEQFF. Here the CDR3 DNA reads TGTGCTAGTGGTTTGGTTCTGCGGGACTACAATGAGCAGTTCTTC.